This record looks at one TCR beta chain sequence and its context. These data belong to a study of blood T cell repertoires in COVID-19. Study context: Researchers got acute and convalescent COVID-19 samples from the United States, Italy and Spain. Sources were T cells, B-cell-depleted T cells, or PBMCs; the material itself was cDNA or gDNA.

The CDR3 totals 14 residues. Germline CDR1 is SGHTA and CDR2 is FQGTGA. V lost 5 bases to trimming and J lost 4 bases; unmatched junction nucleotides: 6. Methods used by the authors: Amplifying reference gene primers gave estimates of nucleated cell counts. Here immunoSEQ multiplex PCR was the method, and the copy in TCRdb shows in-frame clones only, minus some. That table furnishes V, J and clone size, whereas the DNA furnished D and trimming. The table lists a few hundred thousand clones, approximately 87% of them singletons, with less than 3% in the top ten. V usage is TRBV7-3 and J usage is TRBJ2-3; 7 nucleotides agree with TRBD1. The TCR originated in a woman aged 45-60 years with acute or convalescent COVID-19. The material sequenced was peripheral blood. The DNA of the CDR3 is TGTGCCAGCAGCCACTACGACAGGGCAGATACGCAGTATTTT. Protein sequence: CASSHYDRADTQYF.